Below, one T cell receptor (beta chain) is given with its context. This clone was observed a handful of times. This receptor's antigen is unknown. One base away there is no much larger clone; base qualities are not given. The data were obtained in a study of blood T cell repertoires in COVID-19 (dated by TCRdb to the early 2020s). Looking at the study overall: Samples covering the acute and convalescent phases of COVID-19 were provided by collaborators in the United States, Italy and Spain. The material from the prospective study consisted of cDNA or gDNA derived from T cells, B-cell-depleted T cells, or PBMCs. The dataset comprised deeply sampled blood TCRbeta repertoires from subjects exposed to, actively infected with, or recovered from COVID-19. The repertoires were released in a freely available public database meant as a resource for research on the immune response to SARS-CoV-2. The samples were drawn from two sources: the first 160 participants of the ongoing ImmuneRACE study, and 1,000 to 1,500 subjects contributed by 6 global collaborators. Sample metadata almost always included a de-identified subject ID, COVID-19 status, age in years and sex. Where available, HLA class I and class II types were taken from metadata supplied by the sample provider and were not determined by assay-based typing. Overall study outcomes, separate from this receptor: Clinical and demographic metadata were provided uncurated, with the amount varying by source and participant.

Whole blood was collected in K2EDTA tubes by collaborating institutions according to the institutions' own protocols. For TCRbeta analysis, collaborators shipped samples in one of three forms: frozen whole blood, isolated PBMCs, or DNA extracted from either of those sample types. V is shortened by 5 bases, J by 3 bases, and the region joining them spans 17 bases. The CDR3, cysteine through phenylalanine, is 16 amino acids long. Only the CDR3 portion is preserved as DNA: 48 bases, with reading frame beginning at the first base. Sequences SGHVS (CDR1) and FNYEAQ (CDR2) are obtained from the germline V gene. The immunoSEQ Assay, a bias-controlled multiplex PCR, was used to amplify TCRbeta CDR3 regions from genomic DNA. The paper's data handling went like this. Within the assay, amplification of reference gene primers was used to estimate how many nucleated cells each sample contained. Sequence reads were collapsed and filtered to measure the absolute abundance of every unique TCRbeta CDR3 rearrangement. For each sample, productive Simpson clonality was calculated as the square root of Simpson's diversity index over productive rearrangements. What TCRdb holds here is the immuneACCESS table cut down to in-frame rearrangements. Part of the clones is not present; checked against another copy, under half of the missing clones reflect an unresolved V gene, and the others are unexplained. The DNA was the basis for D and trimming; V, J and clone size are from that table. Present in this sample are under 85,000 clones, about 89% of which were seen just once. The leading ten clones occupy about 15% of the sample.

The specimen sequenced was peripheral blood. This clonotype was obtained from a man aged 70-80 years with active or convalescent COVID-19. The rearrangement combines TRBV7-6 with TRBJ1-3; perhaps TRBD1 is the D gene, with 5 bases matching. The CDR3 protein: CASSPKGAGLGNTIYF. The DNA is TGTGCCAGCAGCCCCAAGGGCGCAGGGCTTGGAAACACCATATATTTT.